This T cell receptor beta chain is from a study of T cell repertoires in cytomegalovirus infection. TCRdb passed the reads through MiXCR, listing each CDR3 protein once. The table records about 490,000 distinct CDR3 sequences, roughly 12% of them present only once. Findings of the study overall: Clonotype analysis showed dominance of the ex vivo response by HLA-C-restricted CMV-specific TCR beta clonotypes.

This clonotype was detected many times. Its antigen is not identified. The CDR3 loop spans 13 amino acids. With 6 bases removed from V and 5 bases from J, the gap between germline ends came to 14 bases. Germline V gives CDR1 SGHDT, CDR2 YYEEEE. The receptor was isolated from a human donor in good health (CMV status not recorded). Some clones in this sample may be carry-over from other donors' samples. The gene calls are TRBV5-6 and TRBJ1-1; possibly TRBD1 for D (6 bases). Sequencing used PBMCs. CDR3 loop: CASTTGLGTEAFF. The CDR3 DNA follows: TGTGCCAGCACCACAGGGCTGGGGACTGAAGCTTTCTTT.